The 12 T cell receptor beta chains below come from one sample, sequenced in a study of read filtering for tumor transcriptome and immune sequencing. This library used around 400 ng RNA and molecular barcoded adaptors spanning alpha/delta and beta/gamma chains. TCRdb reanalysed the reads using MiXCR and keeps one entry per CDR3 protein. The table lists roughly 90,000 distinct CDR3 sequences, approximately 21% of them singletons. The sample taken for sequencing was a population of CD138-negative cells sorted from bone marrow. Receptor source: a donor aged 40 or older with multiple myeloma.

This clonotype turned up a few times. The gene calls are TRBV27 and TRBJ2-3, with D unresolved. The germline V gene encodes CDR1 MNHEY and CDR2 SMNVEV (reference sequence). V lost 5 bases and J 0 bases, leaving 12 bases between the germline ends. The CDR3 has 15 amino acids. DNA of the CDR3: TGTGCCAGCAGTCCCGGGCGGTCTAGCACAGATACGCAGTATTTT. Translation: CASSPGRSSTDTQYF.

This clonotype has a count of ten or more. One end of the junction is discordant with germline, which a read error may explain. The rearrangement uses TRBV5-5 and TRBJ2-1; no reliable D call. Germline CDR1 SGHKS, CDR2 YYEKEE (reference sequence). The CDR3 runs 14 residues. In DNA, the CDR3 is TGTGCCAGCAGCCCTGAAGACGCCTATAATGAGCAGTTCTTC. Protein sequence: CASSPEDAYNEQFF.

Remarks on this clonotype: Sequence at one end of the junction differs from germline and may be a read error. The chain combines TRBV7-2 with TRBJ1-3; TRBD1 might be the D (6 bases). CDR3 length: 15 residues. Germline loops: CDR1 SGHTA, CDR2 FQGNSA. CDR3 sequence (DNA): TGTGCCAGCAGCCCAAAGACAGGATCTGGAAACACCGTATATTTT. It codes for CASSPKTGSGNTVYF.

This clonotype was seen only a few times. The chain links TRBV4-1 to TRBJ1-2; 8 nucleotides line up with TRBD1. Trimming at V came to 7 bases and at J to 4 bases, leaving 11 bases not matched to a gene. This CDR3 region has 15 residues. CDR1 and CDR2 (germline): MGHRA, YSYEKL. The CDR3 region is CASNPAQGARYGYTF. The CDR3 bases are TGCGCCAGCAACCCCGCCCAGGGGGCGCGCTATGGCTACACCTTC.

This clonotype was recorded at least ten times. The V gene is TRBV5-1, the J gene TRBJ1-1; 7 bases map to TRBD1. This CDR3 is 14 amino acids long. The germline V gene encodes CDR1 SGHRS and CDR2 YFSETQ. With 1 base clipped from V and 4 bases from J, the junction kept 4 bases outside the gene matches. The CDR3 coding sequence is TGCGCCAGCAGCTTGCCGGGACAGAGCACTGAAGCTTTCTTT. Amino acid sequence: CASSLPGQSTEAFF.

This clonotype showed up just a few times. Just one base apart from a much larger clone, this may be a read error. The chain links TRBV29-1 to TRBJ2-2; the D call may be TRBD1 or TRBD2 (6 bases each). Looked up from germline, CDR1 is SQVTM and CDR2 is ANQGSEA. CDR3 length equals 15 residues. V was shortened by 8 bases and J by 0 bases, with 16 bases between the two germline ends. CDR3 amino acids: CSLPKGGPNTGELFF. The CDR3 DNA is TGCAGCCTCCCTAAGGGGGGACCGAACACCGGGGAGCTGTTTTTT.

There are a few counts of this clonotype. V gene TRBV4-1 combines with J gene TRBJ2-5; D assignment may be TRBD1 or TRBD2 (5 bases each). The V gene lost 0 bases and the J gene lost 3 bases, with 11 bases spanning the gap. The CDR3 consists of 15 residues. Germline V lookup: CDR1 MGHRA, CDR2 YSYEKL. This CDR3 is CASSQDRGVEETQYF. In DNA form, the CDR3 reads TGCGCCAGCAGCCAAGATCGAGGGGTGGAAGAGACCCAGTACTTC.

In its sample, this clonotype was seen many times. CDR3 bases: TGTGCCACCAGTGATACAGGGTGGCATAGCGGCTACACCTTC. Protein: CATSDTGWHSGYTF. This sequence joins TRBV24-1 and TRBJ1-2, with D possibly TRBD1 on 6 matching bases. CDR1 is KGHDR and CDR2 is SFDVKD in the germline V gene. This CDR3 has 14 residues. With 3 bases removed from V and 8 bases from J, the gap between germline ends came to 15 bases.

In its sample, this clonotype was seen a few times. This chain links TRBV5-1 with TRBJ2-6; no clear D. Trimming took off 0 bases at V and 0 bases at J, with 4 bases between the two ends. The CDR3 is 15 residues long. CDR1 SGHRS and CDR2 YFSETQ come from the germline V gene. In DNA, the CDR3 is TGCGCCAGCAGCTTGGTTGACTCTGGGGCCAACGTCCTGACTTTC. Encoded protein: CASSLVDSGANVLTF.

This clonotype was seen many times. The chain links TRBV5-1 to TRBJ2-2; maybe TRBD2 (5 bases). Germline V lookup: CDR1 SGHRS, CDR2 YFSETQ. The V and J ends lost 4 bases and 2 bases respectively, with 9 bases between them. The CDR3 spans 14 residues. The CDR3 DNA reads as TGCGCCAGCAGCCCACGGACTAACACCGGGGAGCTGTTTTTT. The encoded protein is CASSPRTNTGELFF. The whole variable domain, remainder taken from reference TRBV5-1 and TRBJ2-2, is KAGVTQTPRYLIKTRGQQVTLSCSPISGHRSVSWYQQTPGQGLQFLFEYFSETQRNKGNFPGRFSGRQFSNSRSEMNVSTLELGDSALYLCASSPRTNTGELFFGEGSRLTVL.

This clonotype was found a few times. This chain links TRBV7-2 with TRBJ1-5; possible D gene TRBD1, 6 bases. This CDR3 is built from 14 residues. Germline V gives CDR1 SGHTA, CDR2 FQGNSA. V lost 4 bases, J lost 6 bases, and 13 bases lay in between. The CDR3, as DNA: TGTGCCAGCAGCTCCCCGGGGGCAGGTCAGCCCCAGCATTTT. It codes for CASSSPGAGQPQHF.

This clonotype has a count of ten or more. The chain employs TRBV2 and TRBJ2-2, with a possible D match to TRBD1 (6 bases). This CDR3 has 14 residues. CDR1 SNHLY and CDR2 FYNNEI come from the germline V gene. Trimming removed 6 bases from V and 0 bases from J, with 8 bases in between. The CDR3 region has the DNA TGTGCCAGCAGAAGGGGGACGAACACCGGGGAGCTGTTTTTT. This sequence encodes CASRRGTNTGELFF.